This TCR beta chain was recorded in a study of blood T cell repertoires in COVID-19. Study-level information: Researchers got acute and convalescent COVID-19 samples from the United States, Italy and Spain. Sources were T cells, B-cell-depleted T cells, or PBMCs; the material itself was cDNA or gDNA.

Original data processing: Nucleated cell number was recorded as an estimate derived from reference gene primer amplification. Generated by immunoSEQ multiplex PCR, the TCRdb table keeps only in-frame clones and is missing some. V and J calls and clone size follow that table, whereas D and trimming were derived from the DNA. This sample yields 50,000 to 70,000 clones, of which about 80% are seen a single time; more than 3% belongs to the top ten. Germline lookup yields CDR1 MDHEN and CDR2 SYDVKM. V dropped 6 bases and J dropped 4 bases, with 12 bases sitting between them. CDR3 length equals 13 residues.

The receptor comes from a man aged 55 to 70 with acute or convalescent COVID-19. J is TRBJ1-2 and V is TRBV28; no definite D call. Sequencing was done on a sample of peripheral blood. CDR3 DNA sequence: TGTGCCAGCAGCCTCACCGGAGTCTATGGCTACACCTTC. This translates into CASSLTGVYGYTF.